This paragraph covers one TCR beta chain sequence. Its antigen is unidentified. The data stem from a study of T cells after yellow fever vaccination. Study results and caveats: A faster peak, day 5 versus 15, was reached by the weaker secondary response. Post-booster samples contained most primary-vaccination clones (approximately 96% CD4, about 87% CD8).

The TCR cDNA carried a universal primer site and UMIs from 5'RACE template switching. From the 5' RACE reads, TCRdb called clonotypes with MiXCR, one entry per CDR3 protein. This sample has hundreds of thousands of distinct CDR3 sequences, with around 19% found just once. The CDR3 covers 15 residues. V was pared by 0 bases and J by 0 bases, with 8 bases between. CDR1 is LGHDT and CDR2 is YNNKEL in the germline V gene (reference sequence). The TCR was taken from a man aged 18 to 35 who received the YFV17D yellow fever vaccine. Source: PBMCs, taken before the yellow fever booster vaccination. This chain connects TRBV3-1 to TRBJ2-5; D unresolved. The CDR3 nucleotides read TGTGCCAGCAGCCAAGAAATTAGGAACCAAGAGACCCAGTACTTC. Amino acids: CASSQEIRNQETQYF.